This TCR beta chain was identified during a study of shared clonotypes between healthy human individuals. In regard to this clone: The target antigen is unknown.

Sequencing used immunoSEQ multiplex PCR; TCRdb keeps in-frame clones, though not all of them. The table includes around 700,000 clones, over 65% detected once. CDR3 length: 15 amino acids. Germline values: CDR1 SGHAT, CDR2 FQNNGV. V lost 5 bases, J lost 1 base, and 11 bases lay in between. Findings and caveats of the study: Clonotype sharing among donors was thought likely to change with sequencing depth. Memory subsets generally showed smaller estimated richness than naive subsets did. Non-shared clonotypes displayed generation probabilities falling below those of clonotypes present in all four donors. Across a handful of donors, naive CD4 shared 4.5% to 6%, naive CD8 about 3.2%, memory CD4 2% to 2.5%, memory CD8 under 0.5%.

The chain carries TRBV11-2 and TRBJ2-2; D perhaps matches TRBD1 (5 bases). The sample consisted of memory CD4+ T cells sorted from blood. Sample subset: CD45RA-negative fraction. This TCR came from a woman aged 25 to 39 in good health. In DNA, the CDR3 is TGTGCCAGCAGCCCAGGACATAGGAACACCGGGGAGCTGTTTTTT. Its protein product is CASSPGHRNTGELFF.